The rows below give T cell receptor beta chains drawn from one sample of a study of blood T cell repertoires in COVID-19. Clones were sequenced by immunoSEQ multiplex PCR, and TCRdb holds only the in-frame ones, with some missing. The table records tens of thousands of clones, about 80% of them present only once. Material for sequencing was peripheral blood. These receptors came from a woman in her sixties or seventies with acute or convalescent COVID-19. CDR3s include the opening cysteine and the closing phenylalanine or tryptophan. Only some rows state a clone size, as once, few, many or a class for expanded clones.

j_call v_call clone_size cdr3_aa
TRBJ1-1 TRBV27 - CASGDKGARTEAFF
TRBJ2-1 TRBV18 - CASSPPTGGPGNEQFF
TRBJ1-1 TRBV19 - CASSIGGGAEAFF
TRBJ1-3 TRBV5-6 - CAGQEHSGNTIYF
TRBJ1-5 TRBV2 - CASSAGQSSNQPQHF
TRBJ1-1 TRBV27 - CASSPRTGGLTEAFF
TRBJ1-2 TRBV19 - CASSISGTEGRYTF
TRBJ2-7 TRBV29-1 - CSVRISSYEQYF
TRBJ2-4 TRBV19 - CASSSGGNIQYF
TRBJ2-3 TRBV9 - CASRAGPDTDTQYF
TRBJ2-7 TRBV7-2 - CASSFVERGGLQYF
TRBJ1-1 TRBV2 - CASRPRGSTEAFF
TRBJ2-7 TRBV6-6 - CASAKGAGYEQYF
TRBJ1-1 TRBV19 - CASATPGTGGSPEAFF
TRBJ1-5 TRBV9 - CASSVLGPTYQPQHF
TRBJ1-1 TRBV9 - CASSVAPRGGEAFF
TRBJ1-4 TRBV30 once CAWSARTNRRPNEKLFF
TRBJ1-2 TRBV12-3/TRBV12-4 - CASSPGAGYTF
TRBJ1-1 TRBV5-6 - CASSLGRRRAEAFF
TRBJ1-1 TRBV5-1 - CASSWTSGQLEAFF
TRBJ1-2 TRBV24-1 - CATSDRGQGLYGYTF
TRBJ1-1 TRBV18 - CASSPIQGSPTRNTEAFF
TRBJ2-5 TRBV7-3 - CASSSTGNLQETQYF
TRBJ2-3 TRBV11-2 - CASILSGTDTQYF
TRBJ1-1 TRBV12-3/TRBV12-4 - CASKLFGNTEAFF
TRBJ1-1 TRBV21-1 - CASSDAPGGSTEAFF
TRBJ2-2 TRBV2 - CASSRTMEGELFF
TRBJ1-3 TRBV4-2 - CASSQDGARNTIYF
TRBJ1-4 TRBV7-6 - CASSNSVATNEKLFF
TRBJ1-1 TRBV19 few CASSRRQGLLEAFF
TRBJ1-1 TRBV30 - CAWRGAWAFF
TRBJ1-2 TRBV3-1/TRBV3-2 - CASSQTGRDGPGYTF
TRBJ1-2 TRBV6-1 - CASTNSGTAYGYTF
TRBJ1-1 TRBV3-1/TRBV3-2 - CASSQGLPQSGAFF
TRBJ1-4 TRBV25-1 - CASSREAATNEKLFF
TRBJ1-1 TRBV6-4 - CASSLEEGTEAFF
TRBJ1-5 TRBV4-1 once CASSQVPRGLGQPQHF
TRBJ1-5 TRBV30 - CAWSRGYENQPQHF
TRBJ2-5 TRBV5-1 - CASSAIAGARETQYF
TRBJ1-1 TRBV9 - CASSVVGVPEAFF
TRBJ1-4 TRBV6-5 once CASSYNPTATNEKLFF
TRBJ1-1 TRBV12-2 - CASRIDSLNTEAFF
TRBJ2-2 TRBV15 few CATSSTGGATGTGELFF
TRBJ2-3 TRBV5-1 few CASSLAGADTQYF
TRBJ1-1 TRBV7-9 - CASSLAGGSEAFF
TRBJ2-7 TRBV10-3 - CAISEEDEQYF